Sequencing of this T cell receptor beta chain was carried out in a study of T cell changes during pregnancy in multiple sclerosis. Libraries were prepared by immunoSEQ multiplex PCR; TCRdb keeps only in-frame clonotypes and omits some of them. The sample consists of some 10,000 clones, 65% to 85% of them appearing once. This receptor was obtained from a female donor in good health, enrolled as a control in a pregnancy study. The material was CD8+ T cells from peripheral blood mononuclear cells, obtained in the third trimester of pregnancy.

CDR3 amino acids: CASSEGRGSTDTQYF. The CDR3 DNA follows: TGTGCCAGCAGTGAGGGACGGGGGAGCACAGATACGCAGTATTTT. The chain is built from TRBV6-4 and TRBJ2-3; D may be TRBD2 (6 bases). Germline-derived CDR1 and CDR2 are MRHNA and SNTAGT. The CDR3 consists of 15 residues. The ends were cut back, 3 bases at V and 0 bases at J, with 10 bases in the middle.